This T cell receptor (beta chain) was sequenced in a study of long-term antiretroviral therapy in people with HIV. Study-level background: There is a gap of about a decade between the earliest samples and the later 2015 immediate-ART recommendation. The study's findings and limits: CDR3 lengths in HIV samples spanned a narrower range than controls.

Survey level was the resolution at which the v3.0 immunoSEQ assay ran. Here immunoSEQ multiplex PCR was the method, and the copy in TCRdb shows in-frame clones only, minus some. This sample has more than 20,000 clones, with less than 85% found just once. On this clone itself: Its antigen is still unknown.

Every single participant having HIV got treatment inside the United States. The V gene lost 6 bases and the J gene lost 7 bases, with 10 bases spanning the gap. Germline loops: CDR1 MNHNY, CDR2 SVGAGI (reference sequence). The CDR3 covers 12 residues. Sample: unsorted PBMCs, taken 0.5 years before starting antiretroviral therapy. The clonotype comes from a man aged 40-49 years with HIV. J is TRBJ2-1 and V is TRBV6-6; no reliable D call. CDR3 in amino acids: CASRPQVNEQFF. Here the CDR3 DNA reads TGTGCCAGCAGACCCCAGGTTAATGAGCAGTTCTTC.